A selection of T cell receptor beta chains follows, all from one sample in a study of cytomegalovirus exposure and HLA in healthy donors. Clones were read by immunoSEQ multiplex PCR, and TCRdb kept only the in-frame ones, dropping some. The sample records 90,000 to 110,000 clones, under 85% being singletons. The sample comprised PBMCs. The source is a man younger than 45 in good health and CMV-seronegative. The CDR3 runs from the conserved cysteine through the conserved F or W. The D gene is left open where the match is weak. Not every row has a clone size; where given, it reads once, few, many or a size class.

v_gene: TRBV25-1; len: 14; j_gene: TRBJ2-3; d_gene: TRBD2; abundance: -; CDR3aa: CASSLAGGPDTQYF; CDR3nt: TGTGCCAGCAGTCTAGCGGGAGGGCCCGATACGCAGTATTTT
v_gene: TRBV5-1; len: 16; j_gene: TRBJ2-7; d_gene: TRBD1; abundance: -; CDR3aa: CASSLGGQGISYEQYF; CDR3nt: TGCGCCAGCAGCTTGGGAGGACAGGGAATTTCCTACGAGCAGTACTTC
v_gene: TRBV27; len: 12; j_gene: TRBJ2-1; d_gene: -; abundance: -; CDR3aa: CASSFIDNEQFF; CDR3nt: TGTGCCAGCAGTTTCATAGACAATGAGCAGTTCTTC
v_gene: TRBV30; len: 14; j_gene: TRBJ1-2; d_gene: TRBD1; abundance: -; CDR3aa: CAWRAGQGAYGYTF; CDR3nt: TGTGCCTGGAGGGCCGGACAGGGGGCTTATGGCTACACCTTC
v_gene: TRBV15; len: 16; j_gene: TRBJ2-1; d_gene: TRBD2; abundance: -; CDR3aa: CATSRGAGGSINEQFF; CDR3nt: TGTGCCACCAGCAGAGGTGCGGGCGGGAGTATAAATGAGCAGTTCTTC
v_gene: TRBV5-1; len: 17; j_gene: TRBJ2-1; d_gene: TRBD1; abundance: -; CDR3aa: CASSLPHRGPVVNEQFF; CDR3nt: TGCGCCAGCAGCCTCCCACACAGGGGCCCCGTAGTCAATGAGCAGTTCTTC
v_gene: TRBV5-1; len: 15; j_gene: TRBJ1-4; d_gene: TRBD1; abundance: few; CDR3aa: CASSYFRDRGEKLFF; CDR3nt: TGCGCCAGCAGCTATTTCCGGGACAGGGGCGAAAAACTGTTTTTT
v_gene: TRBV5-1; len: 16; j_gene: TRBJ2-1; d_gene: -; abundance: once; CDR3aa: CASSLLLDSGYNEQFF; CDR3nt: TGCGCCAGCAGCTTGTTGCTGGACAGCGGCTACAATGAGCAGTTCTTC
v_gene: TRBV18; len: 14; j_gene: TRBJ1-2; d_gene: -; abundance: once; CDR3aa: CASSPPRGNHGYTF; CDR3nt: TGTGCCAGCTCACCACCGCGGGGGAACCATGGCTACACCTTC
v_gene: TRBV4-2; len: 14; j_gene: TRBJ1-1; d_gene: -; abundance: -; CDR3aa: CASSLDSKNTEAFF; CDR3nt: TGTGCCAGCAGCCTGGACAGTAAGAACACTGAAGCTTTCTTT
v_gene: TRBV6-1; len: 15; j_gene: TRBJ2-2; d_gene: TRBD1; abundance: -; CDR3aa: CASQNDRGYTGELFF; CDR3nt: TGTGCCAGCCAAAACGACAGGGGATATACCGGGGAGCTGTTTTTT
v_gene: TRBV19; len: 14; j_gene: TRBJ1-5; d_gene: TRBD1; abundance: -; CDR3aa: CASRQTGVGQPQHF; CDR3nt: TGTGCCAGTAGACAAACAGGGGTAGGTCAGCCCCAGCATTTT
v_gene: TRBV6-1; len: 13; j_gene: TRBJ1-5; d_gene: -; abundance: -; CDR3aa: CASSEMGGQPQHF; CDR3nt: TGTGCCAGCAGTGAAATGGGCGGGCAGCCCCAGCATTTT
v_gene: TRBV4-1; len: 15; j_gene: TRBJ2-1; d_gene: -; abundance: -; CDR3aa: CASSQPRDSYNEQFF; CDR3nt: TGCGCCAGCAGCCAACCCCGGGATTCCTACAATGAGCAGTTCTTC
v_gene: TRBV4-2; len: 14; j_gene: TRBJ1-2; d_gene: -; abundance: -; CDR3aa: CASSQEPGDYGYTF; CDR3nt: TGTGCCAGCAGCCAAGAGCCAGGGGACTATGGCTACACCTTC
v_gene: TRBV4-3; len: 15; j_gene: TRBJ2-7; d_gene: -; abundance: once; CDR3aa: CASSQEENSGYEQYF; CDR3nt: TGCGCCAGCAGCCAAGAGGAAAATAGCGGCTACGAGCAGTACTTC
v_gene: TRBV13; len: 14; j_gene: TRBJ1-2; d_gene: TRBD1; abundance: -; CDR3aa: CASSSGQGADGYTF; CDR3nt: TGTGCCAGCAGCTCGGGACAGGGGGCTGATGGCTACACCTTC
v_gene: TRBV15; len: 15; j_gene: TRBJ2-1; d_gene: TRBD1; abundance: -; CDR3aa: CATSYRDRDSNEQFF; CDR3nt: TGTGCCACCAGCTACCGGGACAGGGATAGCAATGAGCAGTTCTTC
v_gene: TRBV27; len: 15; j_gene: TRBJ2-7; d_gene: TRBD1; abundance: -; CDR3aa: CASSRQGGAFYEQYF; CDR3nt: TGTGCCAGCAGTCGACAGGGGGGCGCATTCTACGAGCAGTACTTC